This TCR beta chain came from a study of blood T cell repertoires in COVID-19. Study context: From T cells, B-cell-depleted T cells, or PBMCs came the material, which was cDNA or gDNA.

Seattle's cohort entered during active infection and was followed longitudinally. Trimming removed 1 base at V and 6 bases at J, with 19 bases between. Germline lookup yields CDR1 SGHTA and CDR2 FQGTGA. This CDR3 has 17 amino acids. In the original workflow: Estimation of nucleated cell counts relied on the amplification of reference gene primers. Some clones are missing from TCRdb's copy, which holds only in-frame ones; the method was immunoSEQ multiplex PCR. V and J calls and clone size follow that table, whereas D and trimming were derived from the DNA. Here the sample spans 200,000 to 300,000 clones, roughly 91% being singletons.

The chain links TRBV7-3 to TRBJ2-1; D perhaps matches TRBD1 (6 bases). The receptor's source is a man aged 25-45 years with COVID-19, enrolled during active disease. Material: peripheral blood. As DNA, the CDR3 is TGTGCCAGCAGCTTAATCCCGGACAGTGGCGGTAGCAATGAGCAGTTCTTC. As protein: CASSLIPDSGGSNEQFF.